The 5 T cell receptor beta chains below all came from one sample that was sequenced in a study of blood T cell repertoires in COVID-19. Clones were read by immunoSEQ multiplex PCR, and TCRdb kept only the in-frame ones, dropping some. Seen here are roughly 290,000 clones, about 82% observed once, and the top ten hold around 4%. The sequencing input was peripheral blood. Receptors originate from a woman between 45 and 60 years old with active or convalescent COVID-19.

The chain has TRBV19 and TRBJ2-3, with TRBD1 matching 8 bases. There are 20 residues in the CDR3. V shed 0 bases, J shed 0 bases, and the junction held 14 bases outside the gene matches. CDR1 and CDR2 from the germline V gene are LNHDA and SQIVND (reference sequence). As DNA, the CDR3 is TGTGCCAGTAGTATAGATCGCTCAGGGGGCGCATCCTATAGCACAGATACGCAGTATTTT. Protein product: CASSIDRSGGASYSTDTQYF.

This clone has only one observation. The V call is TRBV28, the J call TRBJ2-1, with a tentative D call TRBD1 (5 bases). The CDR3 is 12 residues long. CDR1 is MDHEN, CDR2 SYDVKM, per germline. V was cut by 6 bases and J by 5 bases, with 8 bases left in between. CDR3 residues: CASRDINNEQFF. In nucleotides, the CDR3 is TGTGCCAGCAGGGACATCAACAATGAGCAGTTCTTC.

V gene TRBV2 combines with J gene TRBJ2-1, with TRBD2 identical over 13 bases. This CDR3 spans 15 amino acids. With 6 bases clipped from V and 8 bases from J, the junction kept 7 bases outside the gene matches. Per the germline V gene, CDR1 is SNHLY and CDR2 is FYNNEI. The CDR3 loop is CASRLLAGGEDEQFF. CDR3 bases: TGTGCCAGCAGATTACTAGCGGGAGGGGAGGATGAGCAGTTCTTC.

This chain links TRBV7-9 with TRBJ2-5; 7 bases align to TRBD2. CDR3 length equals 14 residues. CDR1 SEHNR and CDR2 FQNEAQ come from the germline V gene (reference sequence). V was pared by 4 bases and J by 0 bases, with 2 bases of the junction left unmatched. CDR3 sequence (DNA): TGTGCCAGCAGCTCGCGGGGGTACCAAGAGACCCAGTACTTC. Amino acids: CASSSRGYQETQYF.

The gene calls are TRBV27 and TRBJ1-3, with 9 bases matching TRBD1. CDR3 length: 15 residues. The V gene end was trimmed by 6 bases and the J gene end by 2 bases; junction bases not matched to a gene: 5. The germline V gene has CDR1 MNHEY and CDR2 SMNVEV (reference sequence). The CDR3 protein is CASRATGGAGNTIYF. CDR3 nucleotide sequence: TGTGCCAGCAGAGCCACAGGGGGCGCTGGAAACACCATATATTTT.